The T cell receptor (beta chain) described here comes from a study of T cell responses to AZD1222 COVID-19 vaccine. Broader study findings: Nearly half of spike-specific TCRs reportedly target unmutated variant regions. It was only a handful of AZD1222 recipients who were seropositive at baseline. Donor demographics were predominantly white British with a female majority; clonal diversity may be underestimated. Sampling captured repertoires only after the peak T cell response.

In this sample, this clone turned up once. Its antigen is currently unknown. The repertoire was sequenced with immunoSEQ multiplex PCR; TCRdb's copy has only in-frame clones and lacks some. The sample gives about 47,000 clones, approximately 79% of which show up once; 20% to 25% is in the top ten. The CDR3 sequence is 11 residues long. V was trimmed by 7 bases and J by 3 bases, leaving 6 bases between them. In germline, CDR1 is MNHEY, CDR2 SVGAGI. The clonotype originates from an adult in good health. V gene TRBV6-5 combines with J gene TRBJ1-1; D is perhaps TRBD1 (5 bases). Sequences were derived from peripheral blood, sampled on day 0 of MenACWY control vaccination. The CDR3 here is CASKGYTEAFF. DNA of the CDR3: TGTGCCAGCAAGGGGTACACTGAAGCTTTCTTT.